The 22 T cell receptor beta chains in this list originate from one sample, sequenced in a study of blood T cell repertoires in COVID-19. Clones were sequenced by immunoSEQ multiplex PCR, and TCRdb holds only the in-frame ones, with some missing. The repertoire holds about 220,000 clones, with about 79% as singletons. Sequencing was done on a sample of PBMCs or T cells enriched from blood (not recorded which). The origin of the receptors is a woman in her fifties or sixties who had recovered from COVID-19.

The chain is built from TRBV14 and TRBJ1-4; TRBD1 aligns across 8 bases. The CDR3 spans 15 residues. The germline CDR1 and CDR2 sequences are SGHDN and FVKESK. The V gene end was trimmed by 2 bases and the J gene end by 7 bases; junction bases not matched to a gene: 6. The CDR3 DNA sequence: TGTGCCAGCAGCCAAAGGACAGGGAAGGGTGAAAAACTGTTTTTT. Residues: CASSQRTGKGEKLFF.

The chain couples TRBV10-3 to TRBJ1-1; 7 bases line up with TRBD1. Germline lookup yields CDR1 ENHRY and CDR2 SYGVKD. The trim removed 1 base at V and 3 bases at J, leaving 2 bases unmatched. The CDR3 covers 14 residues. CDR3: CAISEFQGDTEAFF. CDR3 sequence (DNA): TGTGCCATCAGTGAGTTTCAGGGGGACACTGAAGCTTTCTTT.

The chain recombines TRBV7-9 with TRBJ2-7; TRBD1 aligns across 7 bases. Germline CDR1 SEHNR, CDR2 FQNEAQ (reference sequence). Losses at the gene ends were 5 bases for V and 6 bases for J; bases not matched to a gene: 16. CDR3 length: 16 residues. The CDR3 region is CASSQTGQEILSEQYF. CDR3 coding DNA: TGTGCCAGCAGCCAAACCGGACAGGAGATTCTAAGCGAGCAGTACTTC.

For the CDR3, the DNA is TGCGCCAGCAGCCAAGATCCGCAGGGTCTCGACAATGAGCAGTTCTTC. It specifies CASSQDPQGLDNEQFF. The chain carries TRBV4-3 and TRBJ2-1, with D perhaps matching TRBD1 (5 bases). Trimming took 0 bases from V and 5 from J, leaving 14 bases between them. Germline V gene sequence: CDR1 LGHNA, CDR2 YSLEER. The CDR3 runs to 16 residues.

The V call is TRBV5-6, the J call TRBJ1-5, with D hard to call. The germline V gene has CDR1 SGHDT and CDR2 YYEEEE. The germline V and J ends were trimmed by 0 bases and 9 bases, with 16 bases remaining between them. This CDR3 is built from 15 residues. The CDR3 reads CASSLASSGEAPQHF. The CDR3 coding sequence is TGTGCCAGCAGCTTGGCCTCGTCGGGAGAAGCGCCCCAGCATTTT. The entire variable domain, with the rest obtained from reference TRBV5-6 and TRBJ1-5, is as follows: DAGVTQSPTHLIKTRGQQVTLRCSPKSGHDTVSWYQQALGQGPQFIFQYYEEEERQRGNFPDRFSGHQFPNYSSELNVNALLLGDSALYLCASSLASSGEAPQHFGDGTRLSIL.

This clone has only one observation. The rearrangement uses TRBV5-4 and TRBJ2-2; D uncertain. Trimming removed 0 bases at V and 6 bases at J, with 12 bases between. CDR1 is SGHNT, CDR2 YYREEE, per germline (reference sequence). CDR3 length equals 15 residues. The CDR3 coding sequence is TGTGCCAGCAGCTTGGGACTCACCGGCTCCGGGGAGCTGTTTTTT. Its translation is CASSLGLTGSGELFF.

This CDR3 reads CASSENFYEQYF. The CDR3 DNA is TGTGCCAGCAGTGAAAACTTCTACGAGCAGTACTTC. V gene TRBV6-1 combines with J gene TRBJ2-7; D is uncertain. The ends were cut back, 2 bases at V and 3 bases at J, with 5 bases in the middle. Germline V CDR1 and CDR2: MNHNS, SASEGT. The CDR3 is 12 residues long.

Turning to this clone: The sample carries other DNA sequences with the same CDR3. DNA of the CDR3: TGTGCCAGCAGCCCGTCCTACGAGCAGTACTTC. It translates to CASSPSYEQYF. The chain links TRBV7-9 to TRBJ2-7; D is uncertain. V lost 5 bases, J lost 1 base, and 3 bases lay in between. This CDR3 spans 11 amino acids. CDR1 and CDR2 from the germline V gene are SEHNR and FQNEAQ (reference sequence).

The chain uses TRBV7-9 and TRBJ2-7; 11 bases fit TRBD2. CDR3 size: 15 residues. Germline values: CDR1 SEHNR, CDR2 FQNEAQ (reference sequence). V lost 5 bases to trimming and J lost 1 base; unmatched junction nucleotides: 4. Written as DNA, the CDR3 is TGTGCCAGCAGCACCGGGACTAGCGGATCCTACGAGCAGTACTTC. Translated, it gives CASSTGTSGSYEQYF.

This clone appeared a single time. The CDR3: CASSQLESAGDSPLHF. The CDR3 bases are TGCGCCAGCAGCCAGCTTGAATCGGCAGGGGATTCACCCCTCCACTTT. The V call is TRBV4-3, the J call TRBJ1-6, with D possibly being TRBD1 (6 bases). The CDR3 spans 16 residues. Germline values: CDR1 LGHNA, CDR2 YSLEER. V shed 3 bases and J shed 8 bases, with 17 bases lying between them.

This clone has more than one count but fewer than ten. The chain joins TRBV19 to TRBJ1-4; TRBD1 is a possible D gene (6 bases). Looked up from germline, CDR1 is LNHDA and CDR2 is SQIVND (reference sequence). This CDR3 has 14 residues. Trimming took 10 bases from V and 0 from J, leaving 12 bases between them. The CDR3: CATRQVATNEKLFF. DNA for the CDR3: TGTGCCACGAGACAGGTCGCAACTAATGAAAAACTGTTTTTT.

This clone was seen a handful of times. The CDR3 loop is CASSVPGQGAREQYF. DNA of the CDR3: TGCGCCAGCAGCGTCCCGGGACAGGGGGCGAGAGAGCAGTACTTC. The rearrangement links TRBV5-1 to TRBJ2-7; 12 nucleotides match TRBD1. The CDR3 has 15 amino acids. The trim removed 4 bases at V and 7 bases at J, leaving 9 bases unmatched. Germline CDR1 SGHRS, CDR2 YFSETQ. Together with reference TRBV5-1 and TRBJ2-7, the CDR3 gives the full variable domain: KAGVTQTPRYLIKTRGQQVTLSCSPISGHRSVSWYQQTPGQGLQFLFEYFSETQRNKGNFPGRFSGRQFSNSRSEMNVSTLELGDSALYLCASSVPGQGAREQYFGPGTRLTVT.

This chain links TRBV7-2 with TRBJ1-4; D call uncertain. CDR3 length equals 15 residues. Germline CDR1 and CDR2: SGHTA and FQGNSA. The germline V and J ends were trimmed by 6 bases and 0 bases, with 11 bases remaining between them. CDR3 sequence (DNA): TGTGCCAGCAGTCCCGCCCCAGCAACTAATGAAAAACTGTTTTTT. Protein sequence: CASSPAPATNEKLFF.

For the CDR3, the DNA is TGTGCCAGCAGCCAGGGACTAGCGGGGGGGCAGGATGAGCAGTTCTTC. Its translation: CASSQGLAGGQDEQFF. The V gene is TRBV3-1 (or the pseudogene TRBV3-2), the J gene TRBJ2-1; 16 nucleotides line up with TRBD2. The CDR3 totals 16 residues. V dropped 3 bases and J dropped 8; count of bases not matched to a gene: 4. Germline CDR1 reads LGHDT; CDR2 reads YNNKEL (reference sequence).

V is TRBV5-1 and J is TRBJ2-3; 11 bases fit TRBD2. CDR3 length equals 16 residues. Germline assignment: CDR1 SGHRS and CDR2 YFSETQ. V lost 0 bases, J lost 1 base, and 1 base stayed unmatched. The CDR3 sequence: CASSLALAGGTDTQYF. The CDR3 DNA is TGCGCCAGCAGCTTGGCACTAGCGGGGGGCACAGATACGCAGTATTTT. The whole variable domain, filled in from reference TRBV5-1 and TRBJ2-3, reads KAGVTQTPRYLIKTRGQQVTLSCSPISGHRSVSWYQQTPGQGLQFLFEYFSETQRNKGNFPGRFSGRQFSNSRSEMNVSTLELGDSALYLCASSLALAGGTDTQYFGPGTRLTVL.

V gene TRBV19 combines with J gene TRBJ1-2; possibly TRBD1 for D (6 bases). The V end lost 1 base, the J end lost 2 bases, and 11 bases lay between the germline ends. The CDR3 covers 15 residues. Germline V lookup: CDR1 LNHDA, CDR2 SQIVND (reference sequence). The CDR3 DNA reads as TGTGCCAGTAGTATAGGGGCAGGGGCGAACTATGGCTACACCTTC. Translating gives CASSIGAGANYGYTF.

This clone was observed a handful of times. CDR3 sequence reads: CASSESGGRTQYF. CDR3 bases: TGTGCCAGCAGTGAATCTGGCGGGAGGACCCAGTACTTC. The chain couples TRBV6-1 to TRBJ2-5, with 7 nucleotides matching TRBD2. Germline CDR1 MNHNS, CDR2 SASEGT. CDR3 size: 13 residues. Trimming took 2 bases from V and 7 from J; bases not matched to a gene: 4.

This chain links TRBV18 with TRBJ1-2; maybe TRBD1 (6 bases). The CDR3 consists of 15 residues. V was pared by 3 bases and J by 2 bases, with 13 bases between. In germline, CDR1 is KGHSH, CDR2 LQKENI. The CDR3 region is CASSPLDRINYGYTF. The CDR3 region has the DNA TGTGCCAGCTCACCCTTGGACAGAATCAACTATGGCTACACCTTC.

The V and J genes are TRBV12-3 or TRBV12-4 and TRBJ1-4, with no clear D. There are 12 residues in the CDR3. V lost 6 bases and J 14 bases, leaving 16 bases between the germline ends. CDR3 DNA sequence: TGTGCCAGCAGCGGCAGGCCAAACGTCCTGTTTTTT. Translation gives CASSGRPNVLFF.

The V and J genes are TRBV19 and TRBJ1-1; D is unresolved. CDR1 is LNHDA and CDR2 is SQIVND in the germline V gene (reference sequence). V lost 6 bases and J lost 3, with 11 bases in between. This CDR3 is 13 amino acids long. The CDR3 loop is CASSLGLYTEAFF. CDR3 nucleotide sequence: TGTGCCAGTAGCCTTGGACTATACACTGAAGCTTTCTTT.

This chain connects TRBV19 to TRBJ2-1; 11 nucleotides line up with TRBD2. Germline loops: CDR1 LNHDA, CDR2 SQIVND (reference sequence). The CDR3 contains 15 residues. Trimming took 6 bases from V and 6 from J; bases not matched to a gene: 7. CDR3 DNA: TGTGCCAGTAGACGGACTAGCGGGCGGTCCAATGAGCAGTTCTTC. It encodes CASRRTSGRSNEQFF. Drawing the rest from reference TRBV19 and TRBJ2-1, the complete variable domain is DGGITQSPKYLFRKEGQNVTLSCEQNLNHDAMYWYRQDPGQGLRLIYYSQIVNDFQKGDIAEGYSVSREKKESFPLTVTSAQKNPTAFYLCASRRTSGRSNEQFFGPGTRLTVL.

The J gene is TRBJ2-7, the V gene TRBV7-8; D gene unclear. This CDR3 is 13 amino acids long. Deletions cut 2 bases from V and 4 bases from J, with 9 bases between. Germline assignment: CDR1 SGHVS and CDR2 FQNEAQ. This CDR3 is CASSLLDGYEQYF. CDR3 in DNA: TGTGCCAGCAGCTTACTAGATGGGTACGAGCAGTACTTC.